The 3 T cell receptor beta chains in this list originate from one sample, sequenced in a study of blood T cell repertoires in COVID-19. Libraries were prepared by immunoSEQ multiplex PCR; TCRdb keeps only in-frame clonotypes and omits some of them. Among approximately 400,000 clones, 70% to 90% were seen once, and the ten largest hold more than 1%. Source material: PBMCs or T cells enriched from blood (not recorded which). The receptor set was obtained from a woman under 30 who had recovered from COVID-19.

The chain recombines TRBV5-1 with TRBJ2-2, with 12 positions matching TRBD2. The CDR3 totals 18 residues. The germline CDR1 and CDR2 sequences are SGHRS and YFSETQ. V was pared by 3 bases and J by 1 base, with 7 bases of the junction left unmatched. CDR3 DNA: TGCGCCAGCAGCTCCCCTAGCGGGGGGGCTAAGAACACCGGGGAGCTGTTTTTT. Amino acid sequence: CASSSPSGGAKNTGELFF.

The chain uses TRBV5-4 and TRBJ2-7, with a tentative D call TRBD2 (6 bases). The germline V gene encodes CDR1 SGHNT and CDR2 YYREEE (reference sequence). V shed 4 bases and J shed 0 bases, with 23 bases lying between them. This CDR3 comprises 18 residues. CDR3 sequence reads: CASSPPPPGGEISYEQYF. DNA of the CDR3: TGTGCCAGCAGCCCTCCCCCCCCGGGCGGGGAGATCTCCTACGAGCAGTACTTC.

The V call is TRBV15, the J call TRBJ2-3; TRBD2 might be the D (5 bases). V was clipped by 2 bases and J by 4 bases, with 10 bases between them. CDR3 length: 14 residues. The V gene's germline CDR1 is LNHNV and CDR2 YYDKDF (reference sequence). CDR3 nucleotides: TGTGCCACCAGCAGATCCGAGGGTGCAGATACGCAGTATTTT. Residues: CATSRSEGADTQYF.